Presented here are 9 T cell receptor beta chains from one specimen sequenced in a study of regulatory T cells in long-lasting Graves disease. Time point described: persistent/refractory GD, antithyroid drugs over 5 years with positive TRAb. There was RNA extracted from PBMCs, and the TCR library was made from it. Assembly of TCR beta libraries relied on iRepertoire HTBI primers together with Arm-PCR of CDR3 regions. From the multiplex PCR reads, TCRdb called clonotypes with MiXCR, one entry per CDR3 protein. This sample carries about 470,000 distinct CDR3 sequences, around a fifth of them seen once, and the ten largest clones take roughly 7.1%. Source: peripheral blood mononuclear cells (PBMCs), taken when the disease was refractory, from a patient treated with antithyroid drugs. All receptors come from a female donor with Graves disease.

This clonotype showed up just a few times. V and J are TRBV7-9 and TRBJ2-6; D ambiguous. CDR3 size: 17 residues. Germline V lookup: CDR1 SEHNR, CDR2 FQNEAQ (reference sequence). The germline V and J ends were trimmed by 1 base and 2 bases, with 12 bases remaining between them. The CDR3 nucleotides read TGTGCCAGCAGCTTAGTACCTCCAAAGACTGGGGCCAACGTCCTGACTTTC. As protein: CASSLVPPKTGANVLTF.

Many counts were recorded for this clonotype. The chain uses TRBV12-3 or TRBV12-4 and TRBJ1-2, with 8 positions matching TRBD1. This CDR3 is built from 14 residues. The junction had 6 bases not matched to a gene; V was cut back by 4 bases and J by 5 bases. CDR3 in DNA: TGTGCCAGCAGTTGGGCACGGACAGGGTATGGCTACACCTTC. Protein sequence: CASSWARTGYGYTF.

This clonotype was seen at least ten times. The J gene is TRBJ2-5, the V gene TRBV10-3, with TRBD2 identical over 8 bases. The ends lost 6 bases at V and 4 bases at J; junction bases unmatched: 10. Germline V gene data show CDR1 as ENHRY and CDR2 as SYGVKD. The CDR3 covers 15 residues. The CDR3 reads CAISPGRASGETQYF. DNA for the CDR3: TGTGCCATCAGCCCCGGGAGGGCCTCTGGAGAGACCCAGTACTTC.

The V and J genes are TRBV4-1 and TRBJ1-1; D remains ambiguous. The germline gives CDR1 MGHRA, CDR2 YSYEKL. CDR3 size: 15 residues. Trimming took 4 bases from V and 0 from J, leaving 12 bases between them. CDR3 DNA sequence: TGCGCCAGCAGCCGCGGAGGGCTGATGAACACTGAAGCTTTCTTT. Translation: CASSRGGLMNTEAFF.

This clonotype showed up many times. The rearrangement links TRBV6-2 or TRBV6-3 to TRBJ2-4; D gene ambiguous. Trimming pared 0 bases from V and 10 bases from J, leaving 13 bases between. The CDR3 contains 14 residues. From germline, CDR1 is MNHEY and CDR2 SVGEGT. The CDR3 is CASSYSYEVAIQYF. Written as DNA, the CDR3 is TGTGCCAGCAGTTACTCGTACGAGGTAGCAATTCAGTACTTC.

This chain uses TRBV27 with TRBJ2-2; D tentatively fits TRBD1 or TRBD2 (5 bases each). From germline, CDR1 is MNHEY and CDR2 SMNVEV (reference sequence). Trimming took off 0 bases at V and 4 bases at J, with 9 bases between the two ends. CDR3 length equals 15 residues. Here the CDR3 DNA reads TGTGCCAGCAGTTTATCGGGACGTTTCACCGGGGAGCTGTTTTTT. Its protein is CASSLSGRFTGELFF.

Many counts were recorded for this clonotype. V is TRBV7-2 and J is TRBJ1-2; 9 bases map to TRBD1. Germline V CDR1 and CDR2: SGHTA, FQGNSA. After removal of 3 bases from V and 6 bases from J, the junction contained 5 bases not matched to a gene. The CDR3 loop spans 14 amino acids. The CDR3 reads CASSFSQGANGYTF. The CDR3 DNA reads as TGTGCCAGCAGCTTCTCACAGGGGGCGAATGGCTACACCTTC.

The V gene is TRBV7-9, the J gene TRBJ2-3, with 7 positions matching TRBD2. V was pared by 10 bases and J by 5 bases, with 6 bases of the junction left unmatched. CDR1 is SEHNR, CDR2 FQNEAQ, per germline (reference sequence). This CDR3 region has 12 residues. As DNA, the CDR3 is TGTGCCACACTCAGCGGGATAGATACGCAGTATTTT. It codes for CATLSGIDTQYF.

This chain uses TRBV30 with TRBJ2-7; D uncertain. Trimming cost V 2 bases and J 2 bases, with 7 bases left between them. From germline, CDR1 is GTSNPN and CDR2 SVGIG (reference sequence). This CDR3 contains 12 residues. CDR3 in amino acids: CAWSFVTYEQYF. In DNA, the CDR3 is TGTGCCTGGAGTTTTGTCACCTACGAGCAGTACTTC.